These 23 T cell receptor beta chains were sequenced from one sample in a study of human T cells and chemical hapten exposure (dated by TCRdb to about 2021). The intended sense of this specimen's time point label: pre-sensitization, week 0. The treatment or condition label for this specimen denotes: therapeutic diphenylcyclopropenone sensitization with weekly scalp DPC. The receptor library was made with RACE. Instrument used: NextSeq 500. TCRdb trimmed the raw reads at Q25, called clones with MiXCR and kept productive beta chains. Every CDR3 protein is listed once, alongside the most common genes and DNA of its rows. The sample contains 300,000 to 450,000 distinct CDR3 sequences, roughly 5.3% of them found a single time. The ten largest clones take up 2% to 3% of the sample. The source material was whole blood, sampled in connection with sensitization to the hapten diphenylcyclopropenone (DPC). The receptors were sampled from a woman aged 45-65 years with alopecia areata. Some clones in this sample may be carry-over from other donors' samples.

The J gene is TRBJ2-7, the V gene TRBV27; possibly TRBD1 for D (6 bases). From germline, CDR1 is MNHEY and CDR2 SMNVEV (reference sequence). The CDR3 is 15 residues long. V lost 3 bases, J lost 0 bases, and 12 bases lay in between. CDR3 loop: CASSLTGRVSYEQYF. In DNA, the CDR3 is TGTGCCAGCAGTTTGACAGGACGGGTCTCCTACGAGCAGTACTTC.

The V gene is TRBV12-3 or TRBV12-4, the J gene TRBJ1-5; 7 positions agree with TRBD1. Losses at the gene ends were 3 bases for V and 0 bases for J; bases not matched to a gene: 5. The CDR3 covers 16 residues. CDR3 DNA: TGTGCCAGCAGTTTGGGGACAGTTAATAGCAATCAGCCCCAGCATTTT. Translated: CASSLGTVNSNQPQHF.

The chain links TRBV5-6 to TRBJ1-1, with no clear D. CDR1 SGHDT and CDR2 YYEEEE come from the germline V gene. Trimming removed 3 bases from V and 3 bases from J, with 9 bases in between. CDR3 size: 13 residues. The CDR3 DNA reads as TGTGCCAGCAGCTCCGCCCTTCACACTGAAGCTTTCTTT. It yields the protein CASSSALHTEAFF.

This clonotype was counted between two and nine times. The chain is built from TRBV12-3 or TRBV12-4 and TRBJ1-1; tentative D call: TRBD1 (5 bases). Between the trimmed V and J ends, which lost 3 bases and 10 bases, there was a span of 9 bases. The CDR3 extends over 11 amino acids. The CDR3 DNA reads as TGTGCCAGCAGTTTCGGACAACCAGCTTTCTTT. It codes for CASSFGQPAFF.

The rearrangement joins TRBV10-2 to TRBJ2-1; possible D gene TRBD1, 6 bases. The CDR3 consists of 19 residues. CDR1 and CDR2 from the germline V gene are WSHSY and SAAADI. Between the trimmed V and J ends, which lost 4 bases and 0 bases, there was a span of 22 bases. The CDR3 reads CASSGPQGQPFSSYNEQFF. The CDR3 DNA sequence: TGCGCCAGCAGTGGCCCCCAAGGACAGCCGTTTAGCTCCTACAATGAGCAGTTCTTC.

Worth noting for this clonotype: A read error may explain this, as a much larger clone is one base away. The chain links TRBV28 to TRBJ2-7; the D gene could be TRBD1 or TRBD2 (5 bases each). Germline V gene data show CDR1 as MDHEN and CDR2 as SYDVKM. Trimming stripped 9 bases from V and 2 bases from J, with 11 bases between. This CDR3 spans 12 amino acids. The CDR3 loop is CARRGTAYEQYF. The CDR3 bases are TGTGCCAGGCGAGGGACCGCCTACGAGCAGTACTTC.

This clonotype has just a few counts. This chain's CDR3 is CASSLGTLGEPQHF. CDR3 in DNA: TGCGCCAGCAGCTTGGGAACTTTGGGGGAGCCCCAGCATTTT. V gene TRBV5-1 combines with J gene TRBJ1-5, with D maybe TRBD1 (5 bases). Per germline, CDR1 SGHRS and CDR2 YFSETQ. Trimming removed 0 bases from V and 8 bases from J, with 12 bases in between. The CDR3 loop spans 14 amino acids.

This clonotype occurred many times. The CDR3 region is CASSLGTSGGKTQYF. CDR3 DNA: TGTGCCAGCAGTTTGGGGACTAGCGGGGGGAAGACGCAGTATTTT. The chain uses TRBV12-3 or TRBV12-4 and TRBJ2-3; 15 bases are shared with TRBD2. The CDR3 contains 15 residues. Germline trimming cut 3 bases from V and 9 bases from J; bases unmatched to any gene: 4.

The chain joins TRBV2 to TRBJ1-5, with D maybe TRBD1 (6 bases). V lost 6 bases, J lost 6 bases, and 18 bases lay in between. The CDR3 has 15 amino acids. Germline V lookup: CDR1 SNHLY, CDR2 FYNNEI. CDR3 in amino acids: CASSPNRESGQPQHF. In DNA form, the CDR3 reads TGTGCCAGCAGCCCCAACAGGGAGAGCGGTCAGCCCCAGCATTTT.

This clonotype was seen only a few times. This chain connects TRBV12-3 or TRBV12-4 to TRBJ1-2; maybe TRBD1 (5 bases). Trimming shortened V by 1 base and J by 8 bases, and 8 bases separated the two germline ends. CDR3 length: 12 residues. The CDR3 reads CASSLDWGGYTF. The CDR3 nucleotides are TGTGCCAGCAGTTTAGATTGGGGGGGCTACACCTTC.

This clonotype was detected only a few times. The genes are TRBV30 and TRBJ2-3; 9 bases match TRBD1. CDR1 and CDR2 (germline): GTSNPN, SVGIG (reference sequence). The CDR3 is 16 residues long. The ends lost 1 base at V and 1 base at J; junction bases unmatched: 6. The CDR3 nucleotides are TGTGCCTGGAGTGAAGACAGGGGGGCTGGCACAGATACGCAGTATTTT. Amino acid sequence: CAWSEDRGAGTDTQYF.

This clonotype was detected a few times. The genes are TRBV9 and TRBJ1-3; tentative D call: TRBD1 (5 bases). This CDR3 has 15 residues. The germline V gene encodes CDR1 SGDLS and CDR2 YYNGEE. The V gene lost 0 bases and the J gene lost 0 bases, with 7 bases spanning the gap. As DNA, the CDR3 is TGTGCCAGCAGCGTAGAAGGGGACTCTGGAAACACCATATATTTT. Protein: CASSVEGDSGNTIYF.

The gene calls are TRBV28 and TRBJ2-7; either TRBD1 or TRBD2 may supply D (5 bases each). V was cut by 2 bases and J by 2 bases, with 13 bases left in between. The CDR3 covers 15 residues. Germline V gene lookup returns CDR1 MDHEN and CDR2 SYDVKM. The CDR3 here is CASSLNRRGTYEQYF. The CDR3, as DNA: TGTGCCAGCAGTTTAAATCGCCGGGGCACCTACGAGCAGTACTTC.

V is TRBV3-1 and J is TRBJ1-3; D gene uncertain. The CDR3 runs 15 residues. From germline, CDR1 is LGHDT and CDR2 YNNKEL (reference sequence). V lost 2 bases to trimming and J lost 0 bases, with 8 bases between them. CDR3 in DNA: TGTGCCAGCAGCCAACCGATCCTCTCTGGAAACACCATATATTTT. This sequence encodes CASSQPILSGNTIYF.

This clonotype was seen ten or more times. The gene calls are TRBV20-1 and TRBJ2-7; no clear D gene. The CDR3 runs 12 residues. The germline V gene encodes CDR1 DFQATT and CDR2 SNEGSKA (reference sequence). V was trimmed by 0 bases and J by 2 bases, leaving 5 bases between them. The CDR3 coding sequence is TGCAGTGCTAGAGATCTAGCCTACGAGCAGTACTTC. This sequence encodes CSARDLAYEQYF.

There are a few counts of this clonotype. CDR3 amino acids: CASSLMHEQFF. CDR3 coding DNA: TGTGCCAGCAGTTTAATGCATGAGCAGTTCTTC. V and J are TRBV12-3 or TRBV12-4 and TRBJ2-1; D gene ambiguous. V lost 2 bases and J lost 8, with 4 bases in between. The CDR3 sequence is 11 residues long.

This clonotype was picked up a small number of times. This chain uses TRBV28 with TRBJ2-7; 9 bases are shared with TRBD1. With 7 bases clipped from V and 2 bases from J, the junction kept 6 bases outside the gene matches. Germline-derived CDR1 and CDR2 are MDHEN and SYDVKM. The CDR3 is 14 amino acids. CDR3 region: CASILGTGTYEQYF. CDR3 sequence (DNA): TGTGCCAGCATCCTAGGGACAGGGACCTACGAGCAGTACTTC.

At least ten counts were recorded for this clonotype. This chain connects TRBV6-4 to TRBJ2-1, with 12 bases matching TRBD2. The CDR3 extends over 15 amino acids. Unmatched junction bases numbered 8, after V lost 6 bases and J lost 8 bases. Germline V lookup: CDR1 MRHNA, CDR2 SNTAGT. CDR3 amino acids: CASRETSGSVDEQFF. The CDR3 coding sequence is TGTGCCAGCAGAGAGACTAGCGGGAGTGTCGATGAGCAGTTCTTC.

The V gene is TRBV5-1, the J gene TRBJ2-3; D is unclear. With 0 bases removed from V and 8 bases from J, the gap between germline ends came to 13 bases. This CDR3 contains 14 residues. Germline V gives CDR1 SGHRS, CDR2 YFSETQ. In DNA, the CDR3 is TGCGCCAGCAGCTTGGGACGAGCCCCGATTACGCAGTATTTT. Translation gives CASSLGRAPITQYF.

This clonotype was recorded many times. CDR3 region: CSASLSDYGYTF. The CDR3 bases are TGCAGTGCTAGTCTATCGGACTATGGCTACACCTTC. The rearrangement joins TRBV20-1 to TRBJ1-2; unclear D gene. V lost 3 bases and J lost 3, with 8 bases in between. CDR1 and CDR2 from the germline V gene are DFQATT and SNEGSKA (reference sequence). The CDR3 is 12 amino acids.

This clonotype was observed many times. This rearrangement joins TRBV7-2 to TRBJ2-3; D unclear. CDR3 length: 12 residues. The ends were cut back, 1 base at V and 7 bases at J, with 6 bases in the middle. Germline CDR1 SGHTA, CDR2 FQGNSA. The CDR3 is CASSLEMNTQYF. CDR3 in DNA: TGTGCCAGCAGCTTAGAGATGAATACGCAGTATTTT.

Regarding this clonotype: This may stem from a read error, because a much larger clone lies one nucleotide away. The rearrangement uses TRBV7-2 and TRBJ2-5, with no clear D. The V end lost 3 bases, the J end lost 2 bases, and 10 bases lay between the germline ends. CDR3 length: 14 residues. Germline V lookup: CDR1 SGHTA, CDR2 FQGNSA. In DNA, the CDR3 is TGTGCCAGCAGCTTTCCCGTCAATCAAGAGACCCAGTACTTC. It translates to CASSFPVNQETQYF.

The J gene is TRBJ1-4, the V gene TRBV4-2; D possibly corresponds to TRBD1 (6 bases). From germline, CDR1 is LGHNA and CDR2 YNFKEQ. The CDR3 consists of 15 residues. With 5 bases removed from V and 6 bases from J, the gap between germline ends came to 16 bases. The CDR3 sequence: CASSAQTGGDEKLFF. The DNA for the CDR3 is TGTGCCAGCAGCGCCCAGACAGGAGGGGATGAAAAACTGTTTTTT.